Below are 19 T cell receptor beta chains sequenced from a single sample in a study of OX40 agonist ivuxolimab in advanced cancers. The table came from immunoSEQ multiplex PCR; TCRdb's copy has only in-frame clones and leaves some out. The sample holds about 79,000 clones, approximately 92% seen once. Source: CD4+ or CD8+ T cells sorted from blood, taken in a trial of the OX40 agonist ivuxolimab. Receptor source: an adult with an advanced solid tumor such as melanoma, head and neck, liver or kidney cancer.

This clone was detected only once. The genes are TRBV28 and TRBJ2-5; a weak D match, TRBD1 (6 bases). Germline V lookup: CDR1 MDHEN, CDR2 SYDVKM. The CDR3 runs 12 residues. Trimming removed 8 bases at V and 5 bases at J, with 12 bases between. The CDR3 DNA reads TGTGCCAGCGGTGAGGGGGTGGAGACCCAGTACTTC. Translation: CASGEGVETQYF. Full variable domain (remainder filled in from reference TRBV28 and TRBJ2-5): DVKVTQSSRYLVKRTGEKVFLECVQDMDHENMFWYRQDPGLGLRLIYFSYDVKMKEKGDIPEGYSVSREKKERFSLILESASTNQTSMYLCASGEGVETQYFGPGTRLLVL.

This chain links TRBV19 with TRBJ1-4; D gene unclear. CDR1 LNHDA and CDR2 SQIVND come from the germline V gene (reference sequence). With 9 bases removed from V and 4 bases from J, the gap between germline ends came to 12 bases. CDR3 length: 13 residues. The CDR3, as DNA: TGTGCCAGCCGACGGAGAGTTAATGAAAAACTGTTTTTT. Its translation is CASRRRVNEKLFF.

The CDR3 region is CAWSSSGKLEQYF. CDR3 coding DNA: TGTGCCTGGAGTAGTAGCGGGAAGCTCGAGCAGTACTTC. The chain uses TRBV30 and TRBJ2-7; 8 bases are shared with TRBD2. Germline V gene data show CDR1 as GTSNPN and CDR2 as SVGIG (reference sequence). V shed 2 bases, J shed 6 bases, and the junction held 6 bases outside the gene matches. The CDR3 loop spans 13 amino acids.

The chain couples TRBV5-1 to TRBJ2-5; unclear D gene. Trimming removed 0 bases at V and 1 base at J, with 7 bases between. Germline V gene data show CDR1 as SGHRS and CDR2 as YFSETQ. The CDR3 extends over 14 amino acids. CDR3 loop: CASSLGGFQETQYF. The CDR3 DNA sequence: TGCGCCAGCAGCTTGGGTGGGTTCCAAGAGACCCAGTACTTC.

V gene TRBV5-1 combines with J gene TRBJ1-4; 10 bases agree with TRBD1. Germline V CDR1 and CDR2: SGHRS, YFSETQ. V shed 4 bases and J 3 bases; nucleotides not matched to a gene: 6. The CDR3 is made up of 16 amino acids. CDR3 amino acids: CASSPRQGASNEKLFF. In DNA form, the CDR3 reads TGCGCCAGCAGCCCGAGACAGGGGGCGTCTAATGAAAAACTGTTTTTT.

The chain carries TRBV4-2 and TRBJ1-4; D is unclear. Germline V lookup: CDR1 LGHNA, CDR2 YNFKEQ. V shed 4 bases and J shed 0 bases, with 12 bases lying between them. The CDR3 runs 16 residues. The CDR3 coding sequence is TGTGCCAGCAGCCGCGCCCCGCAGGCAACTAATGAAAAACTGTTTTTT. This codes for CASSRAPQATNEKLFF.

The chain couples TRBV5-6 to TRBJ2-7, with 8 positions matching TRBD2. With V trimmed by 2 bases and J by 4 bases, 8 bases remained unmatched. This CDR3 region has 15 residues. Looked up from germline, CDR1 is SGHDT and CDR2 is YYEEEE. CDR3 DNA: TGTGCCAGCAGCTTCCGTGGCGCGGGAGGTTACGAGCAGTACTTC. It yields the protein CASSFRGAGGYEQYF.

V and J are TRBV28 and TRBJ2-7; tentatively, D is TRBD2 (6 bases). CDR1 MDHEN and CDR2 SYDVKM come from the germline V gene. V lost 5 bases and J 5 bases, leaving 22 bases between the germline ends. The CDR3 is 16 amino acids. The CDR3 loop reads CASSPSWASGGDEQYF. DNA for the CDR3: TGTGCCAGCAGTCCCTCTTGGGCCAGCGGAGGGGACGAGCAGTACTTC.

The chain links TRBV7-8 to TRBJ2-2; D is uncertain. V was clipped by 10 bases and J by 0 bases, with 15 bases between them. The germline CDR1 and CDR2 sequences are SGHVS and FQNEAQ. The CDR3 spans 15 residues. The CDR3 region has the DNA TGTGCCACTGCGAGCTTCCTTGCGAACACCGGGGAGCTGTTTTTT. It encodes CATASFLANTGELFF.

The genes are TRBV18 and TRBJ2-1; unclear D gene. Germline V gives CDR1 KGHSH, CDR2 LQKENI. The ends were cut back, 2 bases at V and 5 bases at J, with 4 bases in the middle. There are 12 residues in the CDR3. The CDR3 is CASSPSHNEQFF. CDR3 DNA sequence: TGTGCCAGCTCACCATCCCACAATGAGCAGTTCTTC.

The sample holds one count of this clone. The rearrangement links TRBV5-1 to TRBJ2-5, with TRBD2 matching over 11 bases. The germline V gene encodes CDR1 SGHRS and CDR2 YFSETQ. The J segment lost 5 bases and the V segment lost 3 bases, leaving 12 bases of the junction unmatched. This CDR3 has 17 amino acids. The CDR3: CASSSFPGLAVRETQYF. The CDR3 DNA is TGCGCCAGCAGCTCCTTCCCGGGACTAGCGGTCCGGGAGACCCAGTACTTC.

This sequence joins TRBV6-4 and TRBJ1-2; the D gene is possibly TRBD1 (5 bases). V was pared by 0 bases and J by 8 bases, with 16 bases between. This CDR3 comprises 15 residues. CDR1 and CDR2 (germline): MRHNA, SNTAGT. Here the CDR3 DNA reads TGTGCCAGCAGTGACTCTGGGGGTGGCTTAACGGGCTACACCTTC. Amino acid sequence: CASSDSGGGLTGYTF.

The chain is built from TRBV28 and TRBJ2-5, with 11 nucleotides matching TRBD2. CDR1 is MDHEN and CDR2 is SYDVKM in the germline V gene. The CDR3 is made up of 16 amino acids. Trimming cost V 6 bases and J 2 bases; bases outside gene matches: 8. CDR3 sequence: CASSSTGTSGQETQYF. The DNA of the CDR3 is TGTGCCAGCAGCTCTACAGGGACTAGCGGACAAGAGACCCAGTACTTC.

This sequence joins TRBV6-1 and TRBJ1-5; no definite D call. The CDR3 is 13 amino acids. Germline CDR1 reads MNHNS; CDR2 reads SASEGT. Trimming stripped 0 bases from V and 5 bases from J, with 5 bases between. The CDR3, as DNA: TGTGCCAGCAGTGAAGCGCTCCATCAGCCCCAGCATTTT. This encodes CASSEALHQPQHF.

The chain carries TRBV5-1 and TRBJ2-2; 11 bases align to TRBD2. The germline gives CDR1 SGHRS, CDR2 YFSETQ. Losses at the gene ends were 0 bases for V and 6 bases for J; bases not matched to a gene: 1. This CDR3 region has 15 residues. CDR3 sequence: CASSLDSGRAGELFF. CDR3 sequence (DNA): TGCGCCAGCAGCTTGGATAGCGGGAGGGCCGGGGAGCTGTTTTTT.

This chain uses TRBV5-5 with TRBJ2-7; D may be TRBD2 (5 bases). Germline CDR1 SGHKS, CDR2 YYEKEE (reference sequence). The CDR3 runs 16 residues. V was pared by 1 base and J by 0 bases, with 14 bases between. The CDR3 loop reads CASSLRGAGSSYEQYF. The CDR3 DNA sequence: TGTGCCAGCAGCTTGCGGGGAGCCGGAAGCTCCTACGAGCAGTACTTC.

The rearrangement uses TRBV25-1 and TRBJ2-7; no clear D. V was trimmed by 7 bases and J by 1 base, leaving 14 bases between them. The CDR3 is 14 amino acids. In germline, CDR1 is MGHDK, CDR2 SYGVNS. The CDR3 here is CASTLGYGSYEQYF. In DNA, the CDR3 is TGTGCCAGCACCCTAGGCTACGGGTCCTACGAGCAGTACTTC.

V usage is TRBV6-1 and J usage is TRBJ2-7; D is unresolved. Trimming took off 7 bases at V and 7 bases at J, with 17 bases between the two ends. CDR3 size: 13 residues. Germline V gives CDR1 MNHNS, CDR2 SASEGT. The CDR3 nucleotides are TGTGCCAGCAAGACGATCTGGCCATGGGAGCAGTACTTC. This sequence encodes CASKTIWPWEQYF.

The chain recombines TRBV27 with TRBJ1-2, with D unresolved. The CDR3 length is 13 residues. V was trimmed by 2 bases and J by 0 bases, leaving 4 bases between them. Germline V gene lookup returns CDR1 MNHEY and CDR2 SMNVEV (reference sequence). The CDR3 region is CASSLEANYGYTF. In DNA, the CDR3 is TGTGCCAGCAGTTTAGAGGCTAACTATGGCTACACCTTC.